The 13 T cell receptor beta chains below were found in one sample sequenced in a study of blood T cells in healthy people across ages. With a J-beta primer mix and a sample-barcoded 5' primer, a second PCR ran roughly 6 to 12 cycles. TCRdb re-derived calls from the 5' RACE reads in MiXCR, one entry per CDR3 protein. The data show roughly 650,000 distinct CDR3 sequences, 32% seen once. Sample: blood. These receptors came from a woman of 80 years or more in good health.

At least ten counts were recorded for this clonotype. This CDR3 reads CASSPTSGPYEQYF. In DNA form, the CDR3 reads TGTGCCAGCAGCCCGACTAGCGGTCCCTACGAGCAGTACTTC. The chain couples TRBV14 to TRBJ2-7; 9 bases map to TRBD2. CDR3 length: 14 residues. After removal of 4 bases from V and 2 bases from J, the junction contained 3 bases not matched to a gene. From germline, CDR1 is SGHDN and CDR2 FVKESK.

This clonotype was observed at least ten times. The chain combines TRBV24-1 with TRBJ2-5; no reliable D call. Trimming shortened V by 1 base and J by 5 bases, and 13 bases separated the two germline ends. The CDR3 loop spans 15 amino acids. Germline CDR1 is KGHDR and CDR2 is SFDVKD. Here the CDR3 reads CATSDFAQSGETQYF. The CDR3 DNA is TGTGCCACCAGTGATTTTGCCCAGAGTGGTGAGACCCAGTACTTC.

This clonotype was observed at least ten times. The V gene is TRBV10-3, the J gene TRBJ2-6, with a tentative D call TRBD1 (6 bases). Germline V gene lookup returns CDR1 ENHRY and CDR2 SYGVKD. Trimming left V 5 bases short and J 0 bases short, with 17 bases between. This CDR3 is built from 18 residues. The CDR3 spells CAISRPGHEHSGANVLTF. For the CDR3, the DNA is TGTGCCATCAGTAGACCGGGACATGAACACTCTGGGGCCAACGTCCTGACTTTC.

This clonotype was seen a few times. Given a much more abundant clone one base away, this may be a read error. The J gene is TRBJ2-7, the V gene TRBV5-1; tentatively, D is TRBD1 (5 bases). Germline CDR1 and CDR2: SGHRS and YFSETQ. The CDR3 sequence is 15 residues long. Trimming took off 3 bases at V and 7 bases at J, with 20 bases between the two ends. The CDR3: CASSSGPRTDNEQYF. CDR3 DNA sequence: TGCGCCAGCAGCTCCGGTCCCAGGACGGACAATGAGCAGTACTTC.

Worth noting for this clonotype: A junction boundary mismatches the germline segment, possibly from a read error. This sequence joins TRBV4-3 and TRBJ1-6; D remains ambiguous. The germline CDR1 and CDR2 sequences are LGHNA and YSLEER. The length of the CDR3 is 14 residues. This chain's CDR3 is CASSQEPVNSPPHF. The CDR3 coding sequence is TGCGCCAGCAGCCAGGAACCGGTAAATTCACCCCCCCACTTT.

The sample holds many counts of this clonotype. V is TRBV7-8 and J is TRBJ2-1; D is perhaps TRBD1 (5 bases). CDR1 and CDR2 (germline): SGHVS, FQNEAQ. Between the trimmed V and J ends, which lost 1 base and 1 base, there was a span of 11 bases. The length of the CDR3 is 16 residues. The CDR3: CASSLEAGWSYNEQFF. In DNA form, the CDR3 reads TGTGCCAGCAGCTTAGAGGCAGGGTGGTCCTACAATGAGCAGTTCTTC. The full variable domain, in which reference TRBV7-8 and TRBJ2-1 provide the parts outside the CDR3, is GAGVSQSPRYKVAKRGQDVALRCDPISGHVSLFWYQQALGQGPEFLTYFQNEAQLDKSGLPSDRFFAERPEGSVSTLKIQRTQQEDSAVYLCASSLEAGWSYNEQFFGPGTRLTVL.

This clonotype appeared a single time. The chain has TRBV6-6 and TRBJ1-1; 7 positions match TRBD1. V gave up 7 bases and J gave up 2 bases; unmatched junction bases: 4. Germline lookup yields CDR1 MNHNY and CDR2 SVGAGI (reference sequence). This CDR3 comprises 13 residues. The CDR3 DNA follows: TGTGCCAGCAAGTGGGACAGTAACACTGAAGCTTTCTTT. Translation: CASKWDSNTEAFF.

Concerning this clonotype: A clone one base away is much larger, so this may be a read error. V gene TRBV4-2 combines with J gene TRBJ2-7; D may be TRBD2 (6 bases). V lost 0 bases to trimming and J lost 2 bases, with 14 bases between them. Germline CDR1 reads LGHNA; CDR2 reads YNFKEQ. This CDR3 region has 16 residues. CDR3 coding DNA: TGTGCCAGCAGCCAAGATTTACAGCGGAGGGCCTACGAGCAGTACTTC. Its protein is CASSQDLQRRAYEQYF.

A few counts support this clonotype. One base away lies a much larger clone, so this may be a sequencing read error. The CDR3 DNA reads as TGCGCCAGCAGCTCTGGCCCGGGACAGGGGAGCTACAAGCAGTACTTC. This gives the protein CASSSGPGQGSYKQYF. The chain uses TRBV5-1 and TRBJ2-7; 10 bases align to TRBD1. The germline CDR1 and CDR2 sequences are SGHRS and YFSETQ. This CDR3 region has 16 residues.

This clonotype was seen more than once but under ten times. The chain carries TRBV30 and TRBJ2-4; 9 bases match TRBD2. Germline lookup yields CDR1 GTSNPN and CDR2 SVGIG (reference sequence). The CDR3 spans 16 residues. V shed 2 bases, J shed 3 bases, and the junction held 8 bases outside the gene matches. CDR3 in amino acids: CAWSPQRGVVKNIQYF. CDR3 DNA: TGTGCCTGGAGTCCGCAGCGGGGGGTAGTCAAAAACATTCAGTACTTC.

As concerns this clonotype: A much larger clonotype is one base distant, so this may be a read error. The J gene is TRBJ1-5, the V gene TRBV20-1, with D tentatively TRBD1 (6 bases). Germline CDR1 is DFQATT and CDR2 is SNEGSKA (reference sequence). The CDR3 is 17 residues long. DNA for the CDR3: TGCAGTGTGGGGGGGCCTAGACAGGTTGAGAGCAATCAGCCCCCGCATTTT. Encoded protein: CSVGGPRQVESNQPPHF.

As for this clonotype: Relative to the germline gene, one junction end is altered; a read error may explain this. This sequence joins TRBV4-2 and TRBJ2-1; TRBD2 is a possible D gene (5 bases). Germline values: CDR1 LGHNA, CDR2 YNFKEQ. This CDR3 is built from 16 residues. The CDR3 loop reads CASSQATPGYDNEQFF. The CDR3 DNA is TGTGCCAGTAGCCAAGCAACGCCGGGGTACGACAATGAGCAGTTCTTC.

This clonotype was found many times. The V gene is TRBV6-1, the J gene TRBJ2-1, with 14 bases lining up with TRBD2. V shed 8 bases, J shed 6 bases, and the junction held 9 bases outside the gene matches. The CDR3 extends over 16 amino acids. The germline gives CDR1 MNHNS, CDR2 SASEGT. Here the CDR3 reads CASVGTSGGSRNEQFF. For the CDR3, the DNA is TGTGCCAGCGTTGGGACTAGCGGGGGCTCCCGCAATGAGCAGTTCTTC.